This T cell receptor beta chain was recovered during a study of beta chain features in type 1 diabetes. Populations obtained by sorting all exceeded 95% purity. The investigators reverse transcribed all of the isolated RNA, so they sequenced expressed TCRB transcripts. Sequencing was performed with immunoSEQ multiplex PCR; in TCRdb, only in-frame clones are kept and a portion is missing. The sample has 850,000 to 900,000 clones; under 20% are singletons. Study observations and caveats: The study found that naive, central memory and Treg TCRB repertoires appeared more similar in patients than in healthy donors.

This clone was picked up a small number of times. Antigen: not known. The CDR3 is 13 amino acids. Germline CDR1 and CDR2: MNHEY and SMNVEV (reference sequence). With 6 bases removed from V and 3 bases from J, the gap between germline ends came to 10 bases. This clonotype originated in a woman aged 18-29 years in good health. The sequenced material came from naive CD4+ T cells from blood. The chain carries TRBV27 and TRBJ2-3; D call uncertain. The CDR3 is CASRSYLTDTQYF. The CDR3 DNA is TGTGCCAGCAGGTCCTATCTTACAGATACGCAGTATTTT.